This passage covers 24 T cell receptor beta chains from one sample sequenced in a study of CD8+CD57+ T cells in acquired aplastic anemia. The TCR beta profiling, which covered VDJ combination and CDR3 sequence, was carried out using genomic DNA as the template. TCRdb processed the reads anew with MiXCR; each CDR3 protein has one entry. The table lists 95,000 to 150,000 distinct CDR3 sequences, over 55% of them singletons. Previously, flow cytometry had revealed CD8+CD57+ cell expansion in the patients chosen for sequencing. Sequenced: sorted CD4+, CD8+, or CD8+CD57+ T cells (not recorded which) from PBMCs. The receptors here all came from a human donor with aplastic anemia.

The chain joins TRBV2 to TRBJ2-5, with D unresolved. V gave up 3 bases and J gave up 5 bases, with 4 bases separating them. The CDR3 runs to 11 residues. Germline V CDR1 and CDR2: SNHLY, FYNNEI. CDR3 loop: CASSDRETQYF. The CDR3, as DNA: TGTGCCAGCAGTGATAGGGAGACCCAGTACTTC.

The chain recombines TRBV7-2 with TRBJ1-2, with no clear D. Trimming shortened V by 4 bases and J by 0 bases, and 9 bases separated the two germline ends. CDR1 SGHTA and CDR2 FQGNSA come from the germline V gene. CDR3 length: 14 amino acids. The CDR3 DNA reads TGTGCCAGCAGCTCGCTACAGCCTAACTATGGCTACACCTTC. This encodes CASSSLQPNYGYTF.

The DNA of the CDR3 is TGTGCCAGCAGTTACAGCTCTGGAAACACCATATATTTT. Its protein product is CASSYSSGNTIYF. This chain joins TRBV6-5 and TRBJ1-3; no reliable D call. CDR3 size: 13 residues. Trimming left V 2 bases short and J 0 bases short, with 2 bases between. CDR1 MNHEY and CDR2 SVGAGI come from the germline V gene.

A note on this clonotype: One end of the junction does not line up with germline, which may come from a read error. The chain employs TRBV15 and TRBJ2-7; D unresolved. The CDR3 spans 13 residues. The germline CDR1 and CDR2 sequences are LNHNV and YYDKDF (reference sequence). The CDR3 is CATSRDQSAEQYF. CDR3 in DNA: TGTGCCACCAGCAGAGATCAGAGCGCTGAGCAGTACTTT. The whole variable domain, filled in from reference TRBV15 and TRBJ2-7, reads DAMVIQNPRYQVTQFGKPVTLSCSQTLNHNVMYWYQQKSSQAPKLLFHYYDKDFNNEADTPDNFQSRRPNTSFCFLDIRSPGLGDTAMYLCATSRDQSAEQYFGPGTRLTVT.

This clonotype was recorded a few times. The chain joins TRBV10-3 to TRBJ2-3; no reliable D call. Germline CDR1 reads ENHRY; CDR2 reads SYGVKD. The CDR3 is made up of 13 amino acids. V was clipped by 6 bases and J by 1 base, with 8 bases between them. CDR3 sequence reads: CAIRVQGTDTQYF. CDR3 nucleotides: TGTGCCATCAGGGTTCAGGGCACAGATACGCAGTATTTT.

This clonotype appeared many times. The chain has TRBV27 and TRBJ2-5, with 7 bases matching TRBD1. CDR3 length: 15 amino acids. CDR1 is MNHEY and CDR2 is SMNVEV in the germline V gene (reference sequence). The V and J ends lost 5 bases and 5 bases, in that order; junction bases with no gene match: 11. CDR3 amino acids: CASSPLGQVPETQYF. In DNA, the CDR3 is TGTGCCAGCAGTCCCCTCGGACAGGTCCCTGAGACCCAGTACTTC.

In its sample, this clonotype was seen many times. The V gene is TRBV27, the J gene TRBJ1-2; D not resolved. Germline CDR1 MNHEY, CDR2 SMNVEV (reference sequence). V gave up 2 bases and J gave up 6 bases, with 7 bases separating them. The CDR3 has 12 amino acids. For the CDR3, the DNA is TGTGCCAGCAGTTTAGGAGGGCATGGCTACACCTTC. Protein sequence: CASSLGGHGYTF.

This clonotype came up many times. V is TRBV20-1 and J is TRBJ2-1; D may be TRBD1 or TRBD2 (7 bases each). V was trimmed by 1 base and J by 2 bases, leaving 15 bases between them. CDR1 and CDR2 (germline): DFQATT, SNEGSKA (reference sequence). The CDR3 runs 16 residues. DNA of the CDR3: TGCAGTGCTAGAGCAGGGGGGGAACCGCCCTACAATGAGCAGTTCTTC. It specifies CSARAGGEPPYNEQFF.

This clonotype has only a few counts. The chain links TRBV25-1 to TRBJ1-2, with D possibly matching TRBD1 (6 bases). Trimming left V 1 base short and J 3 bases short, with 21 bases between. The CDR3 totals 18 residues. Germline V gene sequence: CDR1 MGHDK, CDR2 SYGVNS. For the CDR3, the DNA is TGTGCCAGCAGTGAATCGGGGGGAAACAGGGCCGGGTACTATGGCTACACCTTC. Protein sequence: CASSESGGNRAGYYGYTF.

CDR3 loop: CASSPRSEQYF. The CDR3 nucleotides read TGTGCCAGCAGCCCAAGGTCCGAGCAGTACTTC. This chain uses TRBV6-6 with TRBJ2-7; no firm D call. The germline gives CDR1 MNHNY, CDR2 SVGAGI (reference sequence). V was cut by 6 bases and J by 6 bases, with 9 bases left in between. CDR3 length equals 11 residues.

The chain recombines TRBV24-1 with TRBJ2-3; the match to TRBD2 covers 9 bases. The junction had 6 bases not matched to a gene; V was cut back by 3 bases and J by 6 bases. CDR3 size: 15 residues. Germline CDR1 reads KGHDR; CDR2 reads SFDVKD. This chain's CDR3 is CATSDISGGGDTQYF. The CDR3 nucleotides read TGTGCCACCAGTGATATTAGCGGGGGAGGGGATACGCAGTATTTT.

CDR3 sequence reads: CSARGPAYNEQFF. The CDR3 DNA reads as TGCAGTGCTAGAGGTCCAGCTTACAATGAGCAGTTCTTC. V usage is TRBV20-1 and J usage is TRBJ2-1; D not certain. Germline loops: CDR1 DFQATT, CDR2 SNEGSKA (reference sequence). Trimming took 1 base from V and 4 from J, leaving 8 bases between them. This CDR3 has 13 amino acids.

The V gene is TRBV15, the J gene TRBJ2-7; the match to TRBD2 covers 9 bases. The trim removed 5 bases at V and 5 bases at J, leaving 13 bases unmatched. The CDR3 length is 16 residues. Germline CDR1 reads LNHNV; CDR2 reads YYDKDF (reference sequence). CDR3 sequence reads: CATSGPGLAAADEQYF. The CDR3 DNA reads TGTGCCACCAGCGGGCCGGGACTAGCTGCGGCGGACGAGCAGTACTTC.

The chain is built from TRBV11-3 and TRBJ2-7; 8 bases are shared with TRBD1. The CDR3 has 15 amino acids. V lost 5 bases, J lost 5 bases, and 11 bases stayed unmatched. Germline CDR1 and CDR2: SGHNT and YENEEA. The CDR3 protein is CASSPRAGGLDEQYF. The CDR3 DNA sequence: TGTGCCAGCAGCCCGCGGGCAGGGGGCCTCGACGAGCAGTACTTC.

This clonotype was picked up a small number of times. The chain uses TRBV30 and TRBJ2-5, with D unclear. The CDR3 runs to 14 residues. CDR1 is GTSNPN and CDR2 is SVGIG in the germline V gene (reference sequence). Trimming took 5 bases from V and 5 from J, leaving 18 bases between them. The DNA of the CDR3 is TGTGCCTGGTCTGGTGGTCGGTTGGGGGAGACCCAGTACTTC. Amino acid sequence: CAWSGGRLGETQYF.

This clonotype was seen at least ten times. The chain has TRBV10-3 and TRBJ1-2; D may be TRBD1 (6 bases). V lost 10 bases and J lost 3, with 12 bases in between. The CDR3 loop spans 12 amino acids. The germline V gene has CDR1 ENHRY and CDR2 SYGVKD. The CDR3 nucleotides read TGTGCCAACCAGGGGACGGACTATGGCTACACCTTC. It encodes CANQGTDYGYTF.

This clonotype was counted a few times. The rearrangement links TRBV2 to TRBJ2-7, with D unclear. Per germline, CDR1 SNHLY and CDR2 FYNNEI. The germline V and J ends were trimmed by 2 bases and 4 bases, with 9 bases remaining between them. This CDR3 spans 13 amino acids. CDR3 residues: CASSEMLGYEQYV. The CDR3 nucleotides are TGTGCCAGCAGTGAAATGTTGGGGTACGAGCAGTACGTC.

This clonotype was picked up a small number of times. The chain links TRBV7-8 to TRBJ1-2; 10 positions agree with TRBD1. Germline loops: CDR1 SGHVS, CDR2 FQNEAQ. Unmatched junction bases numbered 9, after V lost 7 bases and J lost 7 bases. The CDR3 covers 14 residues. In DNA, the CDR3 is TGTGCCAGCACCCGGGACAGGGGCCTCGGTGGCTACACCTTC. It is translated as CASTRDRGLGGYTF.

This clonotype was picked up a small number of times. The gene calls are TRBV7-9 and TRBJ2-7, with D maybe TRBD1 (5 bases). From germline, CDR1 is SEHNR and CDR2 FQNEAQ (reference sequence). V lost 2 bases and J lost 8, with 7 bases in between. The CDR3 runs 11 residues. The CDR3 here is CASSLKDKQYF. The CDR3, as DNA: TGTGCCAGCAGCTTAAAGGACAAGCAGTACTTC.

The V call is TRBV19, the J call TRBJ1-1; D is uncertain. Trimming removed 5 bases at V and 4 bases at J, with 11 bases between. The CDR3 loop spans 13 amino acids. Germline V gene sequence: CDR1 LNHDA, CDR2 SQIVND (reference sequence). The CDR3 reads CASSEGLGTEAFF. The CDR3 DNA follows: TGTGCCAGTAGTGAGGGATTGGGCACTGAAGCTTTCTTT. The whole variable domain, remainder taken from reference TRBV19 and TRBJ1-1, is DGGITQSPKYLFRKEGQNVTLSCEQNLNHDAMYWYRQDPGQGLRLIYYSQIVNDFQKGDIAEGYSVSREKKESFPLTVTSAQKNPTAFYLCASSEGLGTEAFFGQGTRLTVV.

This clonotype showed up many times. The rearrangement joins TRBV24-1 to TRBJ1-5; possibly TRBD1 for D (5 bases). CDR3 size: 14 residues. V was shortened by 9 bases and J by 3 bases, with 14 bases between the two germline ends. In germline, CDR1 is KGHDR, CDR2 SFDVKD. The CDR3: CATQAGGFNQPQHF. The CDR3 region has the DNA TGTGCCACCCAAGCTGGGGGGTTCAATCAGCCCCAGCATTTT.

This clonotype was counted many times. J is TRBJ1-2 and V is TRBV6-5; D call uncertain. From germline, CDR1 is MNHEY and CDR2 SVGAGI. The CDR3 runs 15 residues. Trimming pared 2 bases from V and 4 bases from J, leaving 14 bases between. DNA of the CDR3: TGTGCCAGCAGTTACATCAAGGGAGGTACCTATGGCTACACCTTC. Translating gives CASSYIKGGTYGYTF.

A remark on this clonotype: Just one base apart from a much larger clone, this may be a read error. The conserved phenylalanine or tryptophan is not found at the CDR3 terminus, so this likely reflects a read error. The chain links TRBV28 to TRBJ2-3; 8 nucleotides align to TRBD2. J lost 0 bases, V lost 7 bases, and 6 bases had no gene match. CDR1 is MDHEN and CDR2 is SYDVKM in the germline V gene. The CDR3 has 15 amino acids. Here the CDR3 DNA reads TGTGCCAGCAATCTTATAGCGGGGAGCACAGATACGCAGTATTCT. Encoded protein: CASNLIAGSTDTQYS.

This clonotype has ten or more counts. The chain uses TRBV15 and TRBJ2-1, with 10 bases aligning to TRBD2. The CDR3 covers 13 residues. Germline V lookup: CDR1 LNHNV, CDR2 YYDKDF (reference sequence). The V and J ends lost 8 bases and 4 bases, in that order; junction bases with no gene match: 2. The CDR3 DNA reads as TGTGCCACCGGAGCGGGAGGGTACAATGAGCAGTTCTTC. This gives the protein CATGAGGYNEQFF.